The 8 T cell receptor beta chains below come from one sample, sequenced in a study of tissue T cells after allogeneic stem cell transplantation (dated by TCRdb to 2021 to 2024). The library was generated by the immunoSEQ multiplex PCR assay. Drawn from immuneACCESS, this table holds only the in-frame rearrangements with V and J called that TCRdb kept. Clones are partly lost; checked studies trace under half to an unresolved V gene and leave the rest unexplained. This sample has roughly 25,000 clones in its table, and around 79% of those were observed once. 7.5% to 9% of the sample goes to the ten largest clones. According to the study, the label for this sample's time point signals: human tissue collected at research (rapid) autopsy. The sample was tissue from the ileum, taken at autopsy. The receptors come from a female donor over 55 with lung cancer.

V is TRBV4-1 and J is TRBJ1-2, with D unclear. The CDR3 sequence is 12 residues long. V lost 4 bases, J lost 4 bases, and 7 bases lay in between. CDR1 and CDR2 from the germline V gene are MGHRA and YSYEKL. In nucleotides, the CDR3 is TGCGCCAGCAGCCCAGGACCCTATGGCTACACCTTC. This gives the protein CASSPGPYGYTF.

This chain joins TRBV11-3 and TRBJ2-3; D gene unclear. Trimming cost V 1 base and J 7 bases, with 9 bases left between them. Germline CDR1 is SGHNT and CDR2 is YENEEA. The CDR3 sequence is 13 residues long. Here the CDR3 DNA reads TGTGCCAGCAGCTTAGGTGAGAGGAATACGCAGTATTTT. It yields the protein CASSLGERNTQYF. Full variable domain (rest looked up from reference TRBV11-3 and TRBJ2-3): EAGVVQSPRYKIIEKKQPVAFWCNPISGHNTLYWYLQNLGQGPELLIRYENEEAVDDSQLPKDRFSAERLKGVDSTLKIQPAELGDSAVYLCASSLGERNTQYFGPGTRLTVL.

There are a few counts of this clone. The chain recombines TRBV6-4 with TRBJ2-2; D not resolved. This CDR3 region has 15 residues. In germline, CDR1 is MRHNA, CDR2 SNTAGT. With 0 bases removed from V and 5 bases from J, the gap between germline ends came to 10 bases. For the CDR3, the DNA is TGTGCCAGCAGTGACTCTGGGGTTATTACCGGGGAGCTGTTTTTT. Its translation: CASSDSGVITGELFF.

V and J are TRBV2 and TRBJ2-5; TRBD1 aligns across 9 bases. Unmatched junction bases numbered 6, after V lost 6 bases and J lost 7 bases. Germline V lookup: CDR1 SNHLY, CDR2 FYNNEI. There are 13 residues in the CDR3. This CDR3 reads CASRMDRGGTQYF. CDR3 sequence (DNA): TGTGCCAGCAGAATGGACAGGGGAGGGACCCAGTACTTC.

The chain combines TRBV11-1 with TRBJ2-5; maybe TRBD2 (6 bases). Trimming cost V 2 bases and J 1 base, with 14 bases left between them. Per germline, CDR1 SGHAT and CDR2 FQDESV (reference sequence). The CDR3 has 16 amino acids. CDR3 sequence: CASSLLRMEGQETQYF. Here the CDR3 DNA reads TGTGCCAGCAGCTTACTCCGCATGGAGGGCCAAGAGACCCAGTACTTC.

There are a few counts of this clone. The chain couples TRBV2 to TRBJ1-5; weak D call: TRBD1 (6 bases). The V end lost 3 bases, the J end lost 4 bases, and 13 bases lay between the germline ends. This CDR3 is 15 amino acids long. CDR1 is SNHLY, CDR2 FYNNEI, per germline. The CDR3 coding sequence is TGTGCCAGCAGTGACTGGCAGGGGTTAAATCAGCCCCAGCATTTT. It translates to CASSDWQGLNQPQHF.

The V and J genes are TRBV30 and TRBJ2-1; 10 nucleotides align to TRBD2. Germline trimming cut 3 bases from V and 9 bases from J; bases unmatched to any gene: 5. Germline V gives CDR1 GTSNPN, CDR2 SVGIG (reference sequence). The CDR3 sequence is 13 residues long. The CDR3 spells CAWRRLAGAEQFF. The CDR3 DNA reads TGTGCCTGGAGGAGACTAGCGGGTGCTGAGCAGTTCTTC.

The rearrangement joins TRBV10-2 to TRBJ2-7; 10 bases line up with TRBD1. Germline V gene data show CDR1 as WSHSY and CDR2 as SAAADI. This CDR3 comprises 14 residues. V dropped 0 bases and J dropped 5; count of bases not matched to a gene: 1. This CDR3 is CASSESGQGNEQYF. DNA of the CDR3: TGCGCCAGCAGTGAGTCGGGACAGGGGAACGAGCAGTACTTC.